This T cell receptor beta chain was sequenced in a study of blood T cells in healthy people across ages (dated by TCRdb to between 2015 and 2017). Concerning the study at large: In model experiments, template switching captured about one uniquely barcoded TCR beta cDNA molecule for every two T cells. The study measured age-related changes in TCR beta repertoire diversity using deep sequencing normalized with unique cDNA molecular identifiers. The donors were split into four age groups: young (average around 15 years), middle-aged (roughly 39), aged (around 67) and long-lived (roughly 86). To avoid experimental bias, donors of different ages were randomly spread across the sequencing lanes. For two donors (one aged 18 to 30 and one aged 80 or older), the study analyzed two additional independent replicas of 1 million unique cDNA reads from the same blood draw.

Library construction relied on 5' RACE. The data were produced on an Illumina HiSeq 2500. A second PCR of about 6 to 11 cycles was performed with a sample-barcoded 5' primer and a J-beta primer mix. A template-switch 5' adaptor carrying 12 random nucleotides introduced a unique molecular identifier onto each TCR beta cDNA molecule. Each sample yielded at least 3 million CDR3-containing paired-end reads. All of the RNA was converted into first-strand cDNA using the Mint cDNA synthesis kit, with a TRBC-specific oligonucleotide serving as the primer. After uracil-DNA glycosylase treatment, a first 18-cycle PCR used universal primers M1SS and BC2_uni_R on all cDNA. As for the original processing: Normalization of each sample was performed by random selection of 1 million high-quality reads, each carrying a distinct molecular identifier. Instead of being binned into consensus sequences, reads that shared molecular identifiers were thrown out. MiTCR, run with a Q25 quality threshold and the strictest error-elimination algorithm, handled CDR3 identification, clonotype clustering and error correction. A nonparametric unseen species model with Euler transformation was used to estimate a lower bound on total TCR beta diversity. TCRdb's own reprocessing of the public reads used fastp at Q25 and MiXCR and kept productive beta chains. Rows merge per CDR3 protein into single entries with the most common DNA and genes. These V and J calls derive from TCRdb rather than the authors' analysis. The sample yields hundreds of thousands of distinct CDR3 sequences; about 30% were counted once. The ten most abundant clones make up roughly 14% of the sample.

What the work shows at the level of the full study, not this receptor alone: Compared with the aged group, more naive CD4+ T cells, fewer expanded clones and increased TCR diversity were shown by the long-lived group, suggesting age selection. Total diversity estimates from one million sequenced T cells were considered lower bounds and underestimates. Observed TCR beta diversity per million T cells fell roughly linearly with age, and a significant reduction was already apparent by age around 40. Because donor CMV infection status was unknown, age-related changes in expanded clonotypes were potentially confounded. There was a strong correlation between observed TCR beta diversity and the percentage of naive T cells measured by flow cytometry. Conclusive comparison of naive and antigen-experienced compartments was prevented by the profiling of bulk unsorted PBMCs.

This clonotype appeared many times. No cognate antigen has been identified for it. Base qualities are not at hand, and no much larger clone is one base apart. The roughly 39 donors, aged about 6 to 95 years, were systemically healthy Caucasian individuals from Russia. Each donor gave 9.5 to 10 milliliters of peripheral blood, drawn into EDTA-treated Vacutainer tubes. Ficoll-Paque density-gradient centrifugation was used to isolate PBMCs, with at least 6.5 million per sample. Total RNA was extracted from PBMCs with Trizol reagent, with at least 5 micrograms obtained per sample. For every donor, an aliquot of PBMCs went through flow cytometry to measure the percentages of naive CD45RAhigh/CD27high T cells. There are 15 amino acids in the CDR3, from cysteine to phenylalanine inclusive. The DNA shown is the 45-base CDR3, in frame from base 1. V is clipped by 4 bases and J by 5 bases, and the sequence between their germline boundaries is 18 bases long. CDR1 and CDR2, looked up from the germline V gene, are SQVTM and ANQGSEA.

Material: blood. The clonotype was recovered from a woman aged 80 or older in good health. The chain uses TRBV29-1 and TRBJ2-1, with no D gene named confidently. The nucleotide sequence reads as follows: TGCAGCGTTGCATCTGTAGGATTTACAAACAATGAGCAGTTCTTC. Its amino acids are CSVASVGFTNNEQFF.